This T cell receptor beta chain was captured in a study of CD8 T cells in Susac syndrome. From blood CD8+ and CD4+ T cells, the TCR beta chain was sequenced. Negative isolation yielded the CD8+ and CD4+ T cells, while FACS enriched the TEMRA cells. The CDR3 has 14 amino acids. Deletions cut 2 bases from V and 4 bases from J, with 9 bases between. The RNA input was roughly 0.45 to 1 ug, and it was reverse transcribed with random hexamers. It was immunoSEQ multiplex PCR that amplified TCR beta CDR3 across 54 Vbeta and 13 Jbeta. Each CDR3 protein gets one entry after TCRdb re-called the immunoSEQ multiplex PCR reads with MiXCR. Seen here are about 150,000 distinct CDR3 sequences, just under 97% observed once, and the top ten hold approximately 0.15%.

V is TRBV12-3 or TRBV12-4 and J is TRBJ1-5; D ambiguous. The receptor was derived from a human donor with multiple sclerosis. Sequencing was done on a sample of CD8+ T cells from PBMCs. The DNA of the CDR3 is TGTGCCAGCAGTTTATTTGTGTCGAATCAGCCCCAGCATTTT. Its protein product is CASSLFVSNQPQHF.